These T cell receptor beta chains were read from a single sample in a study of blood T cell repertoires in COVID-19. Sequenced by immunoSEQ multiplex PCR; TCRdb stores in-frame clones only, minus some. The top ten hold 3% of the sample, which has approximately 350,000 clones, more than 70% seen once. Material for sequencing was peripheral blood. These receptors were obtained from a man younger than 45 with active or convalescent COVID-19. The CDR3 runs from the conserved cysteine through the conserved F or W. Each record gives: J gene, clone size, D gene, CDR3 length, V gene, CDR3 protein, CDR3 DNA. The D gene is left open where the match is weak. Clone size, where shown, is once, few, many, or a class for clones that have expanded.

TRBJ2-5 | few | . | 13 | TRBV6-2/TRBV6-3 | CASSYTSQETQYF | TGTGCCAGCAGTTACACGAGCCAAGAGACCCAGTACTTC
TRBJ1-4 | . | . | 16 | TRBV2 | CASQPDRLATNEKLFF | TGTGCCAGCCAACCGGACAGACTTGCAACTAATGAAAAACTGTTTTTT
TRBJ1-2 | . | TRBD1 | 12 | TRBV11-1 | CASSVRDRNYTF | TGTGCCAGCAGCGTCCGGGACAGAAATTACACCTTC
TRBJ1-2 | . | . | 14 | TRBV10-3 | CAISPSSDLYGYTF | TGTGCCATCAGCCCCTCTAGTGACCTCTATGGCTACACCTTC
TRBJ2-4 | . | . | 12 | TRBV6-5 | CASSPGRPDLYF | TGTGCCAGCAGTCCCGGGAGACCGGACCTTTACTTC
TRBJ1-4 | . | . | 15 | TRBV11-3 | CASSSTGTTNEKLFF | TGTGCCAGCAGTTCCACAGGGACCACTAATGAAAAACTGTTTTTT
TRBJ1-5 | . | TRBD1 | 15 | TRBV28 | CASSYNSRGNQPQHF | TGTGCCAGCAGTTACAACAGCAGGGGGAATCAGCCCCAGCATTTT
TRBJ2-6 | . | . | 16 | TRBV24-1 | CATSGQGGAGANVLTF | TGTGCCACCAGTGGTCAGGGGGGAGCTGGGGCCAACGTCCTGACTTTC
TRBJ2-7 | . | . | 15 | TRBV7-2 | CASSLGGGSSYEQYF | TGTGCCAGCAGCTTAGGTGGAGGGAGCTCCTACGAGCAGTACTTC
TRBJ2-2 | few | . | 14 | TRBV7-2 | CASMQRRNTGELFF | TGTGCCAGCATGCAGAGGAGGAACACCGGGGAGCTGTTTTTT
TRBJ2-3 | . | TRBD1 | 15 | TRBV6-2/TRBV6-3 | CASSPSGQGTDTQYF | TGTGCCAGCAGCCCGTCGGGACAGGGGACAGATACGCAGTATTTT
TRBJ2-7 | . | . | 16 | TRBV5-1 | CASSFPPDSSSYEQYF | TGCGCCAGCAGCTTCCCCCCGGACAGTAGTTCCTACGAGCAGTACTTC
TRBJ2-7 | . | . | 16 | TRBV6-5 | CASSYSRGSGVYEQYF | TGTGCCAGCAGTTACTCTCGGGGATCCGGAGTCTACGAGCAGTACTTC
TRBJ1-6 | . | . | 14 | TRBV4-1 | CASSQVTVNSPLHF | TGCGCCAGCAGCCAAGTAACAGTTAATTCACCCCTCCACTTT
TRBJ1-6 | once | TRBD1 | 14 | TRBV30 | CAWSGTGLNSPLHF | TGTGCCTGGAGCGGGACAGGCCTTAATTCACCCCTCCACTTT
TRBJ1-3 | . | . | 16 | TRBV21-1 | CASSKSRVWGADTIYF | TGTGCCAGCAGCAAATCTAGGGTTTGGGGAGCGGACACCATATATTTT